Each of the 5 T cell receptor beta chains below was sequenced from the same sample in a study of cytomegalovirus exposure and HLA in healthy donors. The PCR was carried out with 60 Vbeta primers and 13 Jbeta primers. The repertoire was sequenced with immunoSEQ multiplex PCR; TCRdb's copy has only in-frame clones and lacks some. The profile shows approximately 220,000 clones, roughly 80% of them singletons. The sample comprised PBMCs. Every receptor here comes from a girl aged 2-10 years in good health and CMV-seronegative.

The rearrangement links TRBV13 to TRBJ1-1; 9 bases are shared with TRBD1. The CDR3 totals 13 residues. After removal of 2 bases from V and 7 bases from J, the junction contained 2 bases not matched to a gene. Germline V gene lookup returns CDR1 PRHDT and CDR2 FYEKMQ (reference sequence). The CDR3, as DNA: TGTGCCAGCAGCTTAACAGGGGGCCTTGAAGCTTTCTTT. Protein: CASSLTGGLEAFF.

This chain uses TRBV25-1 with TRBJ2-1; TRBD2 agrees at 15 bases. Unmatched junction bases numbered 7, after V lost 3 bases and J lost 4 bases. The germline gives CDR1 MGHDK, CDR2 SYGVNS. This CDR3 contains 18 residues. Here the CDR3 DNA reads TGTGCCAGCAGTGAGGGGACTAGCGGGAGGCTCGCTTACAATGAGCAGTTCTTC. It specifies CASSEGTSGRLAYNEQFF. Full variable domain (outside the CDR3, taken from reference TRBV25-1 and TRBJ2-1): EADIYQTPRYLVIGTGKKITLECSQTMGHDKMYWYQQDPGMELHLIHYSYGVNSTEKGDLSSESTVSRIRTEHFPLTLESARPSHTSQYLCASSEGTSGRLAYNEQFFGPGTRLTVL.

This chain joins TRBV19 and TRBJ2-5; 10 bases map to TRBD2. Germline CDR1 and CDR2: LNHDA and SQIVND (reference sequence). V shed 3 bases and J 4 bases; nucleotides not matched to a gene: 2. This CDR3 contains 14 residues. DNA of the CDR3: TGTGCCAGTAGTATGGTAGCGGGGGGAGAGACCCAGTACTTC. This sequence encodes CASSMVAGGETQYF.

This clone was detected once. This rearrangement joins TRBV5-4 to TRBJ2-5; 7 nucleotides line up with TRBD1. Germline V gives CDR1 SGHNT, CDR2 YYREEE (reference sequence). This CDR3 contains 14 residues. V shed 4 bases, J shed 3 bases, and the junction held 6 bases outside the gene matches. The CDR3, as DNA: TGTGCCAGCAGCGTTCCGGGACAGAAAGAGACCCAGTACTTC. As protein: CASSVPGQKETQYF.

The J gene is TRBJ2-5, the V gene TRBV7-2; no clear D gene. Trimming removed 3 bases at V and 7 bases at J, with 12 bases between. The V gene's germline CDR1 is SGHTA and CDR2 FQGNSA. The CDR3 has 13 amino acids. The CDR3 region is CASSFLEIGTQYF. In DNA, the CDR3 is TGTGCCAGCAGCTTTCTAGAGATCGGGACCCAGTACTTC.